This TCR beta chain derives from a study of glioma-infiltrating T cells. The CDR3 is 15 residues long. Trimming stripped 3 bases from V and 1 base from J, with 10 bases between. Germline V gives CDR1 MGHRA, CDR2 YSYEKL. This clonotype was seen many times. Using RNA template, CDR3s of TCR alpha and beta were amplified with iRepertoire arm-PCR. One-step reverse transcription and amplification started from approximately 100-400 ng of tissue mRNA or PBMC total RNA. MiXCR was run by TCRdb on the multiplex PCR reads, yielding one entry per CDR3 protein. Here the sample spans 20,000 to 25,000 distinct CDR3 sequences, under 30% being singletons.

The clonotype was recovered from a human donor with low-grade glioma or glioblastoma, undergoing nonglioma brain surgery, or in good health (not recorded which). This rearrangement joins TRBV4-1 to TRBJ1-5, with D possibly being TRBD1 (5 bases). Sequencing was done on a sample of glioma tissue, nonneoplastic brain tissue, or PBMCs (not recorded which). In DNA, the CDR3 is TGCGCCAGCAGCCAGGGGACGTTGAGCAATCAGCCCCAGCATTTT. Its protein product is CASSQGTLSNQPQHF.